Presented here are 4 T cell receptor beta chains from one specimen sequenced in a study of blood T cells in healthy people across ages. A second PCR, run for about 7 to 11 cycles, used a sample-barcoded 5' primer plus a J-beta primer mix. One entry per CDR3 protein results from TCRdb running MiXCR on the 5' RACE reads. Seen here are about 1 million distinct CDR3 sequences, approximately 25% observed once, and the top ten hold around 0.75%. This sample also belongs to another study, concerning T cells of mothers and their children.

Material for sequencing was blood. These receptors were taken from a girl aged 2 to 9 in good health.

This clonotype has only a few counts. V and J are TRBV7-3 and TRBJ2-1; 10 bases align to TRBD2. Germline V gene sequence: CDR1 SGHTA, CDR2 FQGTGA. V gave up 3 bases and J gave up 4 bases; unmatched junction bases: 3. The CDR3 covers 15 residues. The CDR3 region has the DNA TGTGCCAGCAGCTTCGGGACTAGCGAGTACAATGAGCAGTTCTTC. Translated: CASSFGTSEYNEQFF.

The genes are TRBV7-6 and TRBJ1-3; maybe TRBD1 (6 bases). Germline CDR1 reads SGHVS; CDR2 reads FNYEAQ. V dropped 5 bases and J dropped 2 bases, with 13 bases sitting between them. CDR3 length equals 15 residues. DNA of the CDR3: TGTGCCAGCAGCCAGACGGACAGAGCTGGAAACACCATATATTTT. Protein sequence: CASSQTDRAGNTIYF. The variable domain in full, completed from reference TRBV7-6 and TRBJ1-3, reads GAGVSQSPRYKVTKRGQDVALRCDPISGHVSLYWYRQALGQGPEFLTYFNYEAQQDKSGLPNDRFSAERPEGSISTLTIQRTEQRDSAMYRCASSQTDRAGNTIYFGEGSWLTVV.

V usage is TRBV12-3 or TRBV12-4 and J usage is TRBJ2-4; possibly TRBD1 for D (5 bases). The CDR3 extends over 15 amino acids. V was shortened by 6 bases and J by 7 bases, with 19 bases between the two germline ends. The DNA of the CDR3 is TGTGCCAGCAGCCCCCCGACCCAGGCAGGGAACATTCAGTACTTC. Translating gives CASSPPTQAGNIQYF.

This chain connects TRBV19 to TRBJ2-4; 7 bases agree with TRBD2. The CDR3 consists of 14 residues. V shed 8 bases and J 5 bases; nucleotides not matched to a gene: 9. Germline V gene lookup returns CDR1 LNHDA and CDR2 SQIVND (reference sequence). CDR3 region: CASGAGTLQNIQYF. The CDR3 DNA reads TGTGCCAGTGGAGCGGGAACCCTCCAAAACATTCAGTACTTC.